This T cell receptor beta chain emerged from a study of blood T cell repertoires in COVID-19. Data came from immunoSEQ multiplex PCR; TCRdb stores just in-frame clones and leaves some out. Altogether approximately 310,000 clones are present, 89% being singletons, with the ten largest covering roughly 5.3%. The sample consisted of PBMCs or T cells enriched from blood (not recorded which). The source of this sequence is a man in his sixties who had recovered from COVID-19.

The CDR3 loop reads CASSRQILYEQYF. CDR3 bases: TGTGCCAGCAGTAGACAGATTCTCTACGAGCAGTACTTC. V usage is TRBV2 and J usage is TRBJ2-7; D is possibly TRBD1 (5 bases). CDR3 length: 13 residues. Germline V gives CDR1 SNHLY, CDR2 FYNNEI. The V end was cut by 5 bases, the J end by 3 bases, with 11 bases between.